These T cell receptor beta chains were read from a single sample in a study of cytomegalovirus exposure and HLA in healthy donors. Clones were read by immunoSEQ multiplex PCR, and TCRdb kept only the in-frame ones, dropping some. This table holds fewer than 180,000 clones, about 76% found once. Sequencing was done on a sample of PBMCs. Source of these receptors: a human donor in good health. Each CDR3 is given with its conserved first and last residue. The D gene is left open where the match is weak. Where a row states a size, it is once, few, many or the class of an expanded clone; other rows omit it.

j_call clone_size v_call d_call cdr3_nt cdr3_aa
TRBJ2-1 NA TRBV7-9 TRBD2 TGTGCCAGCAGCTTAGGGCTAGCGGGCTACAATGAGCAGTTCTTC CASSLGLAGYNEQFF
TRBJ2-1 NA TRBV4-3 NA TGCGCCAGCAGCCCAGATAAGACCTCTGAGGTCAGTGAGCAGTTCTTC CASSPDKTSEVSEQFF
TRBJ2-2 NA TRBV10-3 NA TGTGCCATCAGGACCGGGACTCCCAACGGAGGGGAGCTGTTTTTT CAIRTGTPNGGELFF
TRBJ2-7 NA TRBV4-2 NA TGTGCCAGCAGCCATGATACAGACCTCGAGCAGTACTTC CASSHDTDLEQYF
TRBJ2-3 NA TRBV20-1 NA TGCAGTGGGATACGGGGAGATACGCAGTATTTT CSGIRGDTQYF
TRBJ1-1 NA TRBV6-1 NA TGTGCCAGCAGATCCAAAGAGGGGAACACTGAAGCTTTCTTT CASRSKEGNTEAFF
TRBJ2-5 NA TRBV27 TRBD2 TGTGCCAGCAGTTTAGCGGGAGGGATTCAAGAGACCCAGTACTTC CASSLAGGIQETQYF
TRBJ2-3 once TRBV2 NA TGTGCCAGCAGTGTTAGAGGGACAGATACGCAGTATTTT CASSVRGTDTQYF
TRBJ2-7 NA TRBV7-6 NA TGTGCCAGCAGCTTATATAGCTCCTACGAGCAGTACTTC CASSLYSSYEQYF
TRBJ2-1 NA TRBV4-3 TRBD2 TGCGCCAGCAGCCAAGATCCCGCGGGGGTAGCGGGCTATGAGCAGTTCTTC CASSQDPAGVAGYEQFF
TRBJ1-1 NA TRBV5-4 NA TGTGCCAGCAGTTTAGTCGGGATCAACAGTGAAGCTTTCTTT CASSLVGINSEAFF
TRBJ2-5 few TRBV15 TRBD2 TGTGCCACCAGCAGAGATTTTAGCGGGATAACGGAGACCCAGTACTTC CATSRDFSGITETQYF
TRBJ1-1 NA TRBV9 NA TGTGCCAGCAGCCCCCTACAGTCCCCGAACACTGAAGCTTTCTTT CASSPLQSPNTEAFF
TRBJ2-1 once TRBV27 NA TGTGCCAGCAGTTTATCGGCAGGGACCTACAATGAGCAGTTCTTC CASSLSAGTYNEQFF
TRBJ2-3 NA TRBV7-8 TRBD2 TGTGCCAGCAGTTCGATTAGCGGGAGGCGGATTGAGGCAGATACGCAGTATTTT CASSSISGRRIEADTQYF
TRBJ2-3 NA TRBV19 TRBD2 TGTGCCAGTAGTATATCCTCCATGGGACTAGGAGTCACAGATACGCAGTATTTT CASSISSMGLGVTDTQYF
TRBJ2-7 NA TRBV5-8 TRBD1 TGTGCCAGCAGCCCCACCGGGACAGGGGGCTACGAGCAGTACTTC CASSPTGTGGYEQYF
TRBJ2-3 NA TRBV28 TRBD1 TGTGCCAGCAGTTCCCGGGACAGGGGCACAGATACGCAGTATTTT CASSSRDRGTDTQYF
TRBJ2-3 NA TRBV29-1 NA TGCAGCGTTGAAAAGGGGACAGATACGCAGTATTTT CSVEKGTDTQYF
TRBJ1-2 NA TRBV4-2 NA TGTGCCAGCAGCCAAGTAGGGGTTCCGACATATGGCTACACCTTC CASSQVGVPTYGYTF
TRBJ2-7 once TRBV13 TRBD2 TGTGCCAGCAGCTCATCGAAACTAGCGGGAGTATCCGAGCAGTACTTC CASSSSKLAGVSEQYF
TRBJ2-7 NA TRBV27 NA TGTGCCAGCAGTTTATCAGGTTGGGGGACACAGGTTCGCTCCTACGAGCAGTACTTC CASSLSGWGTQVRSYEQYF
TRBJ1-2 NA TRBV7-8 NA TGTGCCAGCAGCTTAAGGACCCCAGTAGGGGCGGTAAGCTATGGCTACACCTTC CASSLRTPVGAVSYGYTF
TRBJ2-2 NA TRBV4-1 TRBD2 TGCGCCAGCAGCCAGTTTTCTAGCGGGAGGGCCTACACCGGGGAGCTGTTTTTT CASSQFSSGRAYTGELFF
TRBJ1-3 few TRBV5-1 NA TGCGCCAGCAGCTTGGAAGCGAGCTCTGGAAACACCATATATTTT CASSLEASSGNTIYF
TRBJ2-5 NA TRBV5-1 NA TGCGCCAGCAGCTTGTCGTCAGGGGAGTGGGAGACCCAGTACTTC CASSLSSGEWETQYF
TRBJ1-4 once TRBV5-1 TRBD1 TGCGCCAGCCGCGCAGCCGGGACAGTCGGAGAAAAACTGTTTTTT CASRAAGTVGEKLFF
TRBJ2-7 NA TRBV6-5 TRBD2 TGTGCCAGCAGTTCGACTAGCCCCTCCTACGAGCAGTACTTC CASSSTSPSYEQYF
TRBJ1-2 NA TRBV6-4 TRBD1 TGTGCCAGCAGCCTTAACGGACAGGAGAGTTCCACTTATGGCTACACCTTC CASSLNGQESSTYGYTF
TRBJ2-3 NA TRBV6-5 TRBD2 TGTGCCAGCAGGTACGGGAGGGACCCCAACACAGATACGCAGTATTTT CASRYGRDPNTDTQYF
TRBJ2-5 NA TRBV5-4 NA TGTGCCAGCAGCTTGGATTTGACTAGACAAGAGACCCAGTACTTC CASSLDLTRQETQYF
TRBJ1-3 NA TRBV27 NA TGTGCCAGCCGGGGGAGGGTTGGAAACACCATATATTTT CASRGRVGNTIYF
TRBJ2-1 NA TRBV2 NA TGTGCCAGCCACCCATCGGGTCGCTTTAAGCAGTTCTTC CASHPSGRFKQFF
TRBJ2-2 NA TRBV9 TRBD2 TGTGCCAGCAGCGTAGGCGTGGGAGGGTGGACCGGGGAGCTGTTTTTT CASSVGVGGWTGELFF
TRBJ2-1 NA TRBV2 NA TGTGCCAGCTTTAGGGGGGGGGCCTCCTACAATGAGCAGTTCTTC CASFRGGASYNEQFF
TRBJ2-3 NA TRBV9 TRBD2 TGTGCCAGCAGCGTTACTAGCGGGGGCGCAGATACGCAGTATTTT CASSVTSGGADTQYF
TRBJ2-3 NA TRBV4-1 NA TGCGCCAGCAGCCAACGACAGTCGGACACAGATACGCAGTATTTT CASSQRQSDTDTQYF
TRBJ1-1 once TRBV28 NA NA CASSSSRLQNTEAFF
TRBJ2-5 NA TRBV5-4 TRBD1 TGTGCCAGCAGCGGGGGCCCGGGACAGGGTATGGAGACCCAGTACTTC CASSGGPGQGMETQYF
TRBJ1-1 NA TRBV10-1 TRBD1 TGCGCCAGCACCAAGGACAGGTGGGACACTGAAGCTTTCTTT CASTKDRWDTEAFF
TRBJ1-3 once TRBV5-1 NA TGCGCCAGCAGTGCCTTTTCCGGGAACTCTGGAAACACCATATATTTT CASSAFSGNSGNTIYF
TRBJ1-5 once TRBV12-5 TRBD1 TGTGCTAGTGCCGTGACAGGGCTCAATCAGCCCCAGCATTTT CASAVTGLNQPQHF
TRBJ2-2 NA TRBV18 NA TGTGCCAGCTCCCCGGGCAGGGTCGCCGGGGAGCTGTTTTTT CASSPGRVAGELFF
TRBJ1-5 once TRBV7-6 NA TGTGCCAGCAGCTTAGGACAGAATCAGCCCCAGCATTTT CASSLGQNQPQHF
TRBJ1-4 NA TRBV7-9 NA TGTGCCAGCAGCCCAGGGTGGGAGGGACGGGCTAATGAAAAACTGTTTTTT CASSPGWEGRANEKLFF